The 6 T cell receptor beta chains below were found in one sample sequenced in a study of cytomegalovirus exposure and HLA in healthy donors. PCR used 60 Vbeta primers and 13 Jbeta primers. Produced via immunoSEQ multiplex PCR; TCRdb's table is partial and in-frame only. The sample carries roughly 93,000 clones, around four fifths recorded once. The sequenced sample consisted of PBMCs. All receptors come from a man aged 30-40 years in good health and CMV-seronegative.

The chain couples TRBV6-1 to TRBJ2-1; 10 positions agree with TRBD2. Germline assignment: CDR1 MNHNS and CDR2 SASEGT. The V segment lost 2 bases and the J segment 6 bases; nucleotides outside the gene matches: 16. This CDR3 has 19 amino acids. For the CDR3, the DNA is TGTGCCAGCAGTGAACTTCTCGCGTCTAGCGGGAGAATGGCCAATGAGCAGTTCTTC. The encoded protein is CASSELLASSGRMANEQFF.

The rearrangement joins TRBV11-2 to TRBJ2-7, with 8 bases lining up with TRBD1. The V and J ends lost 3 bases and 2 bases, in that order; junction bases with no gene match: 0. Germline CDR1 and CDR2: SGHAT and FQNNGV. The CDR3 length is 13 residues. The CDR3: CASSLTGAYEQYF. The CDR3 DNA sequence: TGTGCCAGCAGCTTGACAGGGGCCTACGAGCAGTACTTC. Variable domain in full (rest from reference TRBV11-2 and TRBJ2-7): EAGVAQSPRYKIIEKRQSVAFWCNPISGHATLYWYQQILGQGPKLLIQFQNNGVVDDSQLPKDRFSAERLKGVDSTLKIQPAKLEDSAVYLCASSLTGAYEQYFGPGTRLTVT.

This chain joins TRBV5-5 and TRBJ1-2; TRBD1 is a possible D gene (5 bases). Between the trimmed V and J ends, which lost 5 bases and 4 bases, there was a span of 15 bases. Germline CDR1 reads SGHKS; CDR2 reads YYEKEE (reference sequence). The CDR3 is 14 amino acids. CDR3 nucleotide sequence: TGTGCCAGCAGACGACCATTGGGGGGCTATGGCTACACCTTC. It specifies CASRRPLGGYGYTF. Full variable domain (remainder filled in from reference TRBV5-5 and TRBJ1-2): DAGVTQSPTHLIKTRGQQVTLRCSPISGHKSVSWYQQVLGQGPQFIFQYYEKEERGRGNFPDRFSARQFPNYSSELNVNALLLGDSALYLCASRRPLGGYGYTFGSGTRLTVV.

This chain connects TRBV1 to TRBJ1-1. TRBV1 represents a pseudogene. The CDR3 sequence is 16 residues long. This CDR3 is CTSSHHPGLSNTEAFF. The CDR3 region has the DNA TGCACCAGCAGTCACCACCCGGGACTCTCGAACACTGAAGCTTTCTTT.

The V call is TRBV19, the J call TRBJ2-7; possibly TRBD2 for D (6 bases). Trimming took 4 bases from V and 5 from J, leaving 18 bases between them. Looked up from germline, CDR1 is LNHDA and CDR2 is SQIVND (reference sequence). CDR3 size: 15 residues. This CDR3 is CASSTSRGIGHEQYF. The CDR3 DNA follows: TGTGCCAGTAGTACCTCCCGGGGGATCGGGCACGAGCAGTACTTC.

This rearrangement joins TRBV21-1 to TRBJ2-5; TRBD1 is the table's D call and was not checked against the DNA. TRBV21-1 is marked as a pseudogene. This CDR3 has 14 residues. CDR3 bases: TGTGCCAGCGGGGGGGGACAGGGATCAGAGACCCAGTACTTC. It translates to CASGGGQGSETQYF.